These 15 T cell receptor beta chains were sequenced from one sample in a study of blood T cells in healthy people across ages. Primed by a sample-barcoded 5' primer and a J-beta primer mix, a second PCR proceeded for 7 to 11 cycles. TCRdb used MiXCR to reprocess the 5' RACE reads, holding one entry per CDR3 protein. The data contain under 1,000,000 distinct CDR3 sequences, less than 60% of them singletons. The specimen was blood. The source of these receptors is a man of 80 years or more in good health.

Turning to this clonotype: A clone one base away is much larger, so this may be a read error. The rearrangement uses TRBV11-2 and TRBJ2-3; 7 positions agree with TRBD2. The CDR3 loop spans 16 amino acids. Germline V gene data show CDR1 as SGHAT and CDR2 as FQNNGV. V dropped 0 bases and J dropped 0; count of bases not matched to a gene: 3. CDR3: CASSLDLAVSTDTQYF. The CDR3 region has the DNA TGTGCCAGCAGCTTAGATCTAGCGGTGAGCACAGATACGCAGTATTTT.

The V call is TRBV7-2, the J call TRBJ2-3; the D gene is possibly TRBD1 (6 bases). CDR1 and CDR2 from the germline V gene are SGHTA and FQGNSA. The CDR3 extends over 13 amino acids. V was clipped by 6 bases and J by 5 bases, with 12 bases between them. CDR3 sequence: CASRGTGIDTQYF. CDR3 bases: TGTGCCAGCAGGGGTACAGGGATAGATACGCAGTATTTT.

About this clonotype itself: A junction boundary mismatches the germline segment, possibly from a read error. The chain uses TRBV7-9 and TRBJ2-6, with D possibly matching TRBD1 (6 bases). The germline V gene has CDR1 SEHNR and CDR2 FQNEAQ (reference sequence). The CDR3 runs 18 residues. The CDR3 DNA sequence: TGTGCCGGCAGCGGACCCAACCGAGGGGGCTCTGGGGCCAACGTCCTGACTTTC. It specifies CAGSGPNRGGSGANVLTF.

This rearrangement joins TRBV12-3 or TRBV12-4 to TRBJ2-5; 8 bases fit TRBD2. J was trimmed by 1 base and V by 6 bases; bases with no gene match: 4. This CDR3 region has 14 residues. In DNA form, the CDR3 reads TGTGCCAGCAGGACTAGCGCTTCCCAAGAGACCCAGTACTTC. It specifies CASRTSASQETQYF.

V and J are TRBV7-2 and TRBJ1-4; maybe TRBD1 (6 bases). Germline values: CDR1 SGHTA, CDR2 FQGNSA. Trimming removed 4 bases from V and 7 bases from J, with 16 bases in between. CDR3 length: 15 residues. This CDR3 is CASSSQGSGTEKLFF. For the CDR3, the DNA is TGTGCCAGCAGCTCACAGGGCTCGGGGACTGAAAAACTGTTTTTT.

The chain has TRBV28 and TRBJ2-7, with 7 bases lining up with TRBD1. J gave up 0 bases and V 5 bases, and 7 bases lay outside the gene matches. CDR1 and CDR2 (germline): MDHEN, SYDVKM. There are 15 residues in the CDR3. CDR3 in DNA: TGTGCCAGCAGTCTTCCGGGACAGAACTCCTACGAGCAGTACTTC. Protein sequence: CASSLPGQNSYEQYF.

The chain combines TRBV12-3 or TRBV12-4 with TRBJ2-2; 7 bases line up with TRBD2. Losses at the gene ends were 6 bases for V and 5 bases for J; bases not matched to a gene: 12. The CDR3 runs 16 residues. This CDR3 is CASRGLGEYVTGELFF. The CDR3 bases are TGTGCCAGCAGAGGACTAGGGGAATACGTTACCGGGGAGCTGTTTTTT.

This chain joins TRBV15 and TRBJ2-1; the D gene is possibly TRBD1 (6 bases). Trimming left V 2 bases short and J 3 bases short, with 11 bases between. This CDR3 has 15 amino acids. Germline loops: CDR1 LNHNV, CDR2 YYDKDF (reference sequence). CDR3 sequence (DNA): TGTGCCACCAGCAGAACAGGGTTGGGCTACAATGAGCAGTTCTTC. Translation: CATSRTGLGYNEQFF.

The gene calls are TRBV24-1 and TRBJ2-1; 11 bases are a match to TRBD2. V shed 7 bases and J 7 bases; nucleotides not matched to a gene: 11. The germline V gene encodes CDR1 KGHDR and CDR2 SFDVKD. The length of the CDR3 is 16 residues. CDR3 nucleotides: TGTGCCACCAGAGGGTGGGTAGCGGGAGGGAGTAATGAGCAGTTCTTC. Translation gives CATRGWVAGGSNEQFF.

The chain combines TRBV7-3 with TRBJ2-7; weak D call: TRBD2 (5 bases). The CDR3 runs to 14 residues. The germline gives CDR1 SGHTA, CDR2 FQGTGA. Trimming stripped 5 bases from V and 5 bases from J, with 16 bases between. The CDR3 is CASSPRADFNEQYF. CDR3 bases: TGTGCCAGCAGCCCAAGGGCGGACTTCAACGAGCAGTACTTC.

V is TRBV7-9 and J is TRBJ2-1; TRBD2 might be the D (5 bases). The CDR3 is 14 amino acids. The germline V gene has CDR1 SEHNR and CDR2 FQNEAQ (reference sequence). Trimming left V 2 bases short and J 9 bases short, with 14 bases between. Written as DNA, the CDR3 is TGTGCCAGCAGCTTAATCGGCTTAGGGAGTGAGCAGTTCTTC. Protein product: CASSLIGLGSEQFF. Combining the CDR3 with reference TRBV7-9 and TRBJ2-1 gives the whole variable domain DTGVSQNPRHKITKRGQNVTFRCDPISEHNRLYWYRQTLGQGPEFLTYFQNEAQLEKSRLLSDRFSAERPKGSFSTLEIQRTEQGDSAMYLCASSLIGLGSEQFFGPGTRLTVL.

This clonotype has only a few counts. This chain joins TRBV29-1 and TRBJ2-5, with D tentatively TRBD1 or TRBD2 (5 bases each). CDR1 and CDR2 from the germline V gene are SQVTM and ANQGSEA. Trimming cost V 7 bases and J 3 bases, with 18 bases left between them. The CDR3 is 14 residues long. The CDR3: CSGVLGAGEETQYF. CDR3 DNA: TGCAGCGGAGTTCTCGGGGCGGGCGAAGAGACCCAGTACTTC.

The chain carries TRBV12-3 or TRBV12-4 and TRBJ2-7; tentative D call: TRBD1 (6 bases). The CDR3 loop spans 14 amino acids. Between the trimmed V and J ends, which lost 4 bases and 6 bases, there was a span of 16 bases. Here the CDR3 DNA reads TGTGCCAGCAGTTCCGGGACACCAGCCGCCGAGCAGTACTTC. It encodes CASSSGTPAAEQYF.

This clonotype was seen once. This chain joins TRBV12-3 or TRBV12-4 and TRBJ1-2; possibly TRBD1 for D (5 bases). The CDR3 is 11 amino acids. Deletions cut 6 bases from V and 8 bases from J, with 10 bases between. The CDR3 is CASRQGEGYTF. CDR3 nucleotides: TGTGCCAGCAGGCAGGGTGAGGGCTACACCTTC.

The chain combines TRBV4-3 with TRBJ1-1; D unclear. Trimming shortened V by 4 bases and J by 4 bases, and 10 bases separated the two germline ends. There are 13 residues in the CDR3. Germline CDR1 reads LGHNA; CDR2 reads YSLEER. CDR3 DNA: TGCGCCAGCAGCCGACAACAGAGCACTGAAGCTTTCTTT. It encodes CASSRQQSTEAFF.